The 16 T cell receptor delta chains presented below share a single source sample, sequenced in a study of Vδ1+ human thymocytes. Sequences come from RNA converted to cDNA by reverse transcription. Pooled V-gene forward primers with one constant-region reverse primer generated the CDR3 amplicons by multiplex PCR. TCRdb re-called the multiplex PCR reads using CATT. This sample has about 54,000 delta-chain clones, with 15% to 20% found just once. General study findings and limits: Thymic TRG and TRD repertoires appeared highly polyclonal.

Antigens for these TCRs are unknown. Sequencing used Vdelta1+ gamma-delta thymocytes from the thymus. Indicated subset: FACS-sorted CD3+ TCRalphabeta- TCRVdelta1+ TCRVdelta2- thymocytes. The receptors shown here come from a boy under two years old who had congenital heart surgery.

About this clone: Distinct nucleotide sequences in the sample also encode this CDR3. J is TRDJ1 and V is TRDV1; 7 positions agree with TRDD2. The CDR3 contains 18 residues. CDR1 TSWWSYY and CDR2 QGS come from the germline V gene. V dropped 1 base and J dropped 11; count of bases not matched to a gene: 22. The CDR3 spells CALGEPFPTVWWGRGLIF. The CDR3 DNA reads as TGTGCTCTTGGGGAACCGTTTCCTACTGTGTGGTGGGGTCGGGGGCTCATCTTT.

This clone was recorded a few times. The V gene is TRDV1, the J gene TRDJ1, with 13 bases identical to TRDD3. In germline, CDR1 is TSWWSYY, CDR2 QGS. The CDR3 length is 18 residues. With V trimmed by 4 bases and J by 2 bases, 10 bases remained unmatched. Here the CDR3 DNA reads TGTGCTCTTGGGGGAATCCGTACTGGGGGATACGGGACCGATAAACTCATCTTT. It encodes CALGGIRTGGYGTDKLIF.

The V gene is TRDV2, the J gene TRDJ1; 9 bases are shared with TRDD3. This CDR3 comprises 22 residues. The V gene's germline CDR1 is GEAIGNYY and CDR2 EKD. Germline trimming cut 5 bases from V and 3 bases from J; bases unmatched to any gene: 30. The chain's CDR3 is CACAPSSGGYSEAGLPSDKLIF. CDR3 nucleotide sequence: TGTGCCTGTGCACCCTCCTCCGGGGGATACTCAGAAGCCGGCTTACCCTCCGATAAACTCATCTTT.

This clone was counted a few times. The chain is built from TRDV1 and TRDJ1; D is uncertain. Germline V gene lookup returns CDR1 TSWWSYY and CDR2 QGS. Trimming shortened V by 1 base and J by 0 bases, and 15 bases separated the two germline ends. This CDR3 has 17 residues. The CDR3 sequence: CALGEPGQVQHTDKLIF. DNA for the CDR3: TGTGCTCTTGGGGAACCGGGCCAGGTCCAGCACACCGATAAACTCATCTTT.

The genes are TRDV1 and TRDJ1, with D maybe TRDD3 (8 bases). This CDR3 spans 20 amino acids. Germline CDR1 and CDR2: TSWWSYY and QGS. V gave up 2 bases and J gave up 5 bases, with 30 bases separating them. The CDR3 here is CALGESAFLVGGLRGDKLIF. The CDR3 nucleotides read TGTGCTCTTGGGGAATCAGCCTTCCTGGTTGGGGGATTGCGTGGGGATAAACTCATCTTT.

In its sample, this clone was seen a few times. Other DNA sequences in this sample translate to the same CDR3. V gene TRDV2 combines with J gene TRDJ1; 12 bases are shared with TRDD3. The CDR3 has 18 residues. CDR1 GEAIGNYY and CDR2 EKD come from the germline V gene. Trimming at V came to 4 bases and at J to 0 bases, leaving 11 bases not matched to a gene. This CDR3 is CACDTGWGIRWYTDKLIF. DNA for the CDR3: TGTGCCTGTGATACGGGCTGGGGGATACGGTGGTACACCGATAAACTCATCTTT.

The V and J genes are TRDV1 and TRDJ1; 9 bases agree with TRDD3. With 2 bases clipped from V and 3 bases from J, the junction kept 22 bases outside the gene matches. CDR1 and CDR2 from the germline V gene are TSWWSYY and QGS. The CDR3 is made up of 21 amino acids. CDR3 nucleotides: TGTGCTCTTGGGGAAGAGGCCCCCTACCCAGGGAGCTGGGGGATCCCCGATAAACTCATCTTT. As protein: CALGEEAPYPGSWGIPDKLIF.

There are a few counts of this clone. The chain joins TRDV1 to TRDJ1; either TRDD1 or TRDD2 may supply D (5 bases each). V lost 3 bases and J lost 10, with 27 bases in between. CDR1 and CDR2 from the germline V gene are TSWWSYY and QGS. The CDR3 is 17 amino acids. CDR3 in DNA: TGTGCTCTTGGGGATCGCGTACCTACAGGTCCCATAGTAAGACTCATCTTT. It is translated as CALGDRVPTGPIVRLIF.

The chain has TRDV2 and TRDJ2; TRDD3 aligns across 10 bases. The germline gives CDR1 GEAIGNYY, CDR2 EKD. This CDR3 contains 16 residues. V shed 1 base and J 7 bases; nucleotides not matched to a gene: 8. Written as DNA, the CDR3 is TGTGCCTGTGACACGTACTGGGGGATTATGATAGCACAACTCTTCTTT. Translated, it gives CACDTYWGIMIAQLFF.

The V and J genes are TRDV1 and TRDJ1; D remains ambiguous. CDR1 and CDR2 from the germline V gene are TSWWSYY and QGS. There are 17 residues in the CDR3. V was clipped by 3 bases and J by 0 bases, with 17 bases between them. CDR3 nucleotide sequence: TGTGCTCTTGGGGATACGCCTCATTCGGAGTACACCGATAAACTCATCTTT. It yields the protein CALGDTPHSEYTDKLIF.

The chain has TRDV1 and TRDJ1; TRDD2 might be the D (5 bases). Trimming removed 1 base from V and 4 bases from J, with 22 bases in between. The CDR3 length is 18 residues. Germline V gene sequence: CDR1 TSWWSYY, CDR2 QGS. CDR3 amino acids: CALGEREIPSITDDKLIF. Here the CDR3 DNA reads TGTGCTCTTGGGGAACGGGAGATCCCTTCTATAACCGACGATAAACTCATCTTT.

J is TRDJ1 and V is TRDV1; 13 bases agree with TRDD3. This CDR3 is built from 22 residues. With 4 bases clipped from V and 0 bases from J, the junction kept 20 bases outside the gene matches. CDR1 and CDR2 (germline): TSWWSYY, QGS. CDR3 sequence: CALGGFLPTGGYAEPYTDKLIF. DNA of the CDR3: TGTGCTCTTGGGGGTTTCCTTCCTACTGGGGGATACGCCGAACCCTACACCGATAAACTCATCTTT.

The genes are TRDV1 and TRDJ1, with 7 positions matching TRDD3. The CDR3 length is 19 residues. The trim removed 1 base at V and 0 bases at J, leaving 14 bases unmatched. Per germline, CDR1 TSWWSYY and CDR2 QGS. The CDR3 DNA follows: TGTGCTCTTGGGGAACCCAAAGCCCTGGGGGTTTTGTACACCGATAAACTCATCTTT. Translating it yields CALGEPKALGVLYTDKLIF.

In this sample, this clone turned up a few times. The rearrangement uses TRDV1 and TRDJ1, with 12 bases matching TRDD3. The trim removed 4 bases at V and 2 bases at J, leaving 17 bases unmatched. CDR1 is TSWWSYY, CDR2 QGS, per germline. The CDR3 length is 20 residues. As DNA, the CDR3 is TGTGCTCTTGGGGTTTATCACTTGTACTGGGGGATACCGGGTACCGATAAACTCATCTTT. This translates into CALGVYHLYWGIPGTDKLIF.

This clone was seen a handful of times. The chain employs TRDV1 and TRDJ1, with a weak D call TRDD3 (5 bases). Germline CDR1 is TSWWSYY and CDR2 is QGS. V was pared by 0 bases and J by 0 bases, with 14 bases between. The CDR3 sequence is 17 residues long. The CDR3 sequence is CALGELGAPRYTDKLIF. The CDR3 region has the DNA TGTGCTCTTGGGGAACTGGGGGCACCGAGGTACACCGATAAACTCATCTTT.

A few counts support this clone. V usage is TRDV1 and J usage is TRDJ1; TRDD3 matches 10 bases. Trimming at V came to 0 bases and at J to 6 bases, leaving 16 bases not matched to a gene. The CDR3 spans 19 residues. Germline lookup yields CDR1 TSWWSYY and CDR2 QGS. The CDR3 sequence: CALGELPTRVRLGDYKLIF. CDR3 DNA sequence: TGTGCTCTTGGGGAACTTCCTACTAGGGTGCGACTGGGGGATTATAAACTCATCTTT.